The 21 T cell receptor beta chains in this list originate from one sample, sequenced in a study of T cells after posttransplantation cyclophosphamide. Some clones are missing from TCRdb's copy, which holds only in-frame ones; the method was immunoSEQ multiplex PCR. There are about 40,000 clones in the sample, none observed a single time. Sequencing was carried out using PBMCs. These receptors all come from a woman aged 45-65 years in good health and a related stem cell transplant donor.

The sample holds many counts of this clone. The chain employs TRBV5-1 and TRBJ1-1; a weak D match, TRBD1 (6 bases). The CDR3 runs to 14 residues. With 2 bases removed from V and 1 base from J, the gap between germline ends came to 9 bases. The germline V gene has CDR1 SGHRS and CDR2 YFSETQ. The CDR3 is CASSFDRRNTEAFF. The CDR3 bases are TGCGCCAGCAGCTTTGACAGGAGGAACACTGAAGCTTTCTTT.

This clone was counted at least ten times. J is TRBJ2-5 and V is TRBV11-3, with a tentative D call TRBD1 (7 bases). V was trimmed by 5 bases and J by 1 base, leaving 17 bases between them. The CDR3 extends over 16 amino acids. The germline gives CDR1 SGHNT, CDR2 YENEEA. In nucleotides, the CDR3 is TGTGCCAGCAGCCTCGCAGGGGGGACCCCCCAAGAGACCCAGTACTTC. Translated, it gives CASSLAGGTPQETQYF.

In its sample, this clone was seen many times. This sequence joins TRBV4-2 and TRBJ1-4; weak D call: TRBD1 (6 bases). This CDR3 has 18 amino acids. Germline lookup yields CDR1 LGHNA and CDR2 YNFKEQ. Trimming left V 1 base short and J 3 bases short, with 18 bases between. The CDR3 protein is CASSQAGAAGAPNEKLFF. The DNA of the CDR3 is TGTGCCAGCAGCCAAGCCGGAGCAGCGGGGGCTCCTAATGAAAAACTGTTTTTT.

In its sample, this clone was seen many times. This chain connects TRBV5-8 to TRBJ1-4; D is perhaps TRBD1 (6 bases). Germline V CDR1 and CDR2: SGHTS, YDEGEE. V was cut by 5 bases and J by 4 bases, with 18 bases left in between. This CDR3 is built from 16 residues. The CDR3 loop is CASSRGQLLNNEKLFF. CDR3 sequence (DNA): TGTGCCAGCAGTAGAGGACAGCTTTTGAATAATGAAAAACTGTTTTTT. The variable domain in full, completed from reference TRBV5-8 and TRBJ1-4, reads EAGVTQSPTHLIKTRGQQATLRCSPISGHTSVYWYQQALGLGLQFLLWYDEGEERNRGNFPPRFSGRQFPNYSSELNVNALELEDSALYLCASSRGQLLNNEKLFFGSGTQLSVL.

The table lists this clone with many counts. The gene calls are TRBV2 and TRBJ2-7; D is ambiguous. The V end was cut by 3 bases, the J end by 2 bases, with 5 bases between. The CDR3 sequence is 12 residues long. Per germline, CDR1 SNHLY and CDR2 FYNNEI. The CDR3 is CASSDGAYEQYF. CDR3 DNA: TGTGCCAGCAGTGACGGAGCCTACGAGCAGTACTTC.

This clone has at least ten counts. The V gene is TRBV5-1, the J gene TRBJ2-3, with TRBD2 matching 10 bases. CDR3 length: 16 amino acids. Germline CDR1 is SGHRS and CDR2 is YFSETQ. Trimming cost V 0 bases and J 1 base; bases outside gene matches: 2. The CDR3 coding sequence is TGCGCCAGCAGCTTGGATCTAGCGGGGGGCACAGATACGCAGTATTTT. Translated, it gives CASSLDLAGGTDTQYF.

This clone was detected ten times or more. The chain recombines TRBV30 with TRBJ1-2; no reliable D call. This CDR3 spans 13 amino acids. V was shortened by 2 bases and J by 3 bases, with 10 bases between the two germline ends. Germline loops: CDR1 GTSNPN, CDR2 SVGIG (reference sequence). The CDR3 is CAWSRRRHYGYTF. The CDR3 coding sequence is TGTGCCTGGAGTAGAAGGCGGCACTATGGCTACACCTTC.

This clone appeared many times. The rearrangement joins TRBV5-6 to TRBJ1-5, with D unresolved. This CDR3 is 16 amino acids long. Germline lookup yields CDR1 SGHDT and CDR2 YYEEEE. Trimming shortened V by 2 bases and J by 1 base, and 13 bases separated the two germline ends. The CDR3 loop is CASSFRPGGSNQPQHF. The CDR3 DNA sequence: TGTGCCAGCAGCTTCCGACCGGGAGGGAGCAATCAGCCCCAGCATTTT.

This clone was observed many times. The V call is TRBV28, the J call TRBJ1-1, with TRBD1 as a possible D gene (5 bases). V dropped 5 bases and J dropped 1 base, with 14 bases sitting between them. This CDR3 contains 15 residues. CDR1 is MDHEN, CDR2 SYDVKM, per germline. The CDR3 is CASSVGGIENTEAFF. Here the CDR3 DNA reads TGTGCCAGCAGTGTGGGGGGAATAGAGAACACTGAAGCTTTCTTT.

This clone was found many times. The CDR3 region has the DNA TGTGCCAGCAGCCAAGGGGACAGCCCTGGCACTGAAGCTTTCTTT. Encoded protein: CASSQGDSPGTEAFF. The rearrangement joins TRBV4-2 to TRBJ1-1; 7 positions agree with TRBD1. The CDR3 totals 15 residues. Per germline, CDR1 LGHNA and CDR2 YNFKEQ. V lost 1 base, J lost 4 bases, and 6 bases stayed unmatched.

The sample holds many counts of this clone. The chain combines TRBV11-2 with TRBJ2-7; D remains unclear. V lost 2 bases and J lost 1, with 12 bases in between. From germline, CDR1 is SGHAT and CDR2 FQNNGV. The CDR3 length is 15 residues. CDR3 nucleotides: TGTGCCAGCAGCTTAAGCCCTAGACCTTCCTACGAGCAGTACTTC. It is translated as CASSLSPRPSYEQYF.

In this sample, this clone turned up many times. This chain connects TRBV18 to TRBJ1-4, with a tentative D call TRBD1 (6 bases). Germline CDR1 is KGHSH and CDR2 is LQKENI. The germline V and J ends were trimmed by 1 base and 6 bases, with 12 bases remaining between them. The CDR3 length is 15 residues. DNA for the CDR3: TGTGCCAGCTCACCACAATCCACAGGGCATGAAAAACTGTTTTTT. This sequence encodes CASSPQSTGHEKLFF.

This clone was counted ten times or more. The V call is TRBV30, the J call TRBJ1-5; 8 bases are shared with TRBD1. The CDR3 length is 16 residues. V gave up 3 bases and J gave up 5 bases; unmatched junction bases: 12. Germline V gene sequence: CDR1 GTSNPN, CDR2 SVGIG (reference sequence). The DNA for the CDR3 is TGTGCCTGGAGCGGAGATTTAACAGGGGGTGATCAGCCCCAGCATTTT. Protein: CAWSGDLTGGDQPQHF.

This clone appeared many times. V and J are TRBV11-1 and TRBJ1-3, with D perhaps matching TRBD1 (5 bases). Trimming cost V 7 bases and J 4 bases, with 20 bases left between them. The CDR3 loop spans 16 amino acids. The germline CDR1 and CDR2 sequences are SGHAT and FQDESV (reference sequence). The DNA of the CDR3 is TGTGCCAGCACCTTGCGTATGTGGGGCGCGGGAAACACCATATATTTT. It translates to CASTLRMWGAGNTIYF.

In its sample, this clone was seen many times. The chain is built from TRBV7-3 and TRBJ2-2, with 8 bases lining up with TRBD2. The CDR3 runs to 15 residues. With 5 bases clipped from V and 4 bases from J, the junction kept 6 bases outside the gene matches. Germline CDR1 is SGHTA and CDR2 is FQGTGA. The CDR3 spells CASSPGLASTGELFF. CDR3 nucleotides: TGTGCCAGCAGCCCCGGACTAGCTTCCACCGGGGAGCTGTTTTTT.

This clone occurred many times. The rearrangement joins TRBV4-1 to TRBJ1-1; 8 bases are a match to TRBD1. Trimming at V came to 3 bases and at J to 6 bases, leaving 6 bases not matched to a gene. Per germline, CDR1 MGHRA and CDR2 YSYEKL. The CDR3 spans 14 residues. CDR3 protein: CASSHDQGAAEAFF. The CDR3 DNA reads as TGCGCCAGCAGCCACGACCAGGGGGCGGCTGAAGCTTTCTTT.

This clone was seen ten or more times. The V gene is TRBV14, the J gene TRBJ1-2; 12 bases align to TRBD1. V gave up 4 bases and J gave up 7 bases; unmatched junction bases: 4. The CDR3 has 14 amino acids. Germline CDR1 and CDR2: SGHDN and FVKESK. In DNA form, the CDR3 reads TGTGCCAGCAGCCCCCGGGACAGGGGGCTTGGCTACACCTTC. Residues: CASSPRDRGLGYTF. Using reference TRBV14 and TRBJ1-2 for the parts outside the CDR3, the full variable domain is EAGVTQFPSHSVIEKGQTVTLRCDPISGHDNLYWYRRVMGKEIKFLLHFVKESKQDESGMPNNRFLAERTGGTYSTLKVQPAELEDSGVYFCASSPRDRGLGYTFGSGTRLTVV.

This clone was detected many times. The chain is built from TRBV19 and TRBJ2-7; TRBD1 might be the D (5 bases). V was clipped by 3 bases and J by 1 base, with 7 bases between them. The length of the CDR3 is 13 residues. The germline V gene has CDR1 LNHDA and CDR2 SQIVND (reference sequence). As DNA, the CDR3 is TGTGCCAGTAGTATCGGACAATCCTACGAGCAGTACTTC. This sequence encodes CASSIGQSYEQYF.

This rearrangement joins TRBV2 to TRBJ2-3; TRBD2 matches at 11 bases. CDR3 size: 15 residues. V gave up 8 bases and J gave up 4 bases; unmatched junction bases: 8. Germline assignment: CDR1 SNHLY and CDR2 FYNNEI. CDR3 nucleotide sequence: TGTGCCAGCCGAAGCGGGACTAGCGGAGCAGATACGCAGTATTTT. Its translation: CASRSGTSGADTQYF.

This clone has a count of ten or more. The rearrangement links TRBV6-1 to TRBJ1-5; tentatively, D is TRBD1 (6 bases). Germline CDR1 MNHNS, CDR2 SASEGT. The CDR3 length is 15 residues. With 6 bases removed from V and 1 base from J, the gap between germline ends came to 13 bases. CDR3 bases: TGTGCCAGCAGCGCGGACAGTGGGAGCAATCAGCCCCAGCATTTT. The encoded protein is CASSADSGSNQPQHF.

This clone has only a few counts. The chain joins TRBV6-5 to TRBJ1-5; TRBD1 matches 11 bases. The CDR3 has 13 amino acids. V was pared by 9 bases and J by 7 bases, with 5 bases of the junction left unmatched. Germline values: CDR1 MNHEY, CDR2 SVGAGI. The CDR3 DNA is TGTGCCAGTTGGACAGGGGGCTGGCAGCCCCAGCATTTT. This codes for CASWTGGWQPQHF.